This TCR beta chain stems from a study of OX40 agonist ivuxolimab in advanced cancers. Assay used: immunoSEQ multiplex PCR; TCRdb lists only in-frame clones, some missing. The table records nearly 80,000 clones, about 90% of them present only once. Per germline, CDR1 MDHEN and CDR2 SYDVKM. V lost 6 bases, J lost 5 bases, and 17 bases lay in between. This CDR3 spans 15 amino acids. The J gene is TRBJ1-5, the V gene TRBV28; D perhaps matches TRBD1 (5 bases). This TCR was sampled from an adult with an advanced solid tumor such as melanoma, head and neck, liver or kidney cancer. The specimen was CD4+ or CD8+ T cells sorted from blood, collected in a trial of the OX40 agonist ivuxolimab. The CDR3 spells CASRRSGGTYQPQHF. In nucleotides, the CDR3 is TGTGCCAGCAGGAGGTCGGGGGGTACCTATCAGCCCCAGCATTTT.